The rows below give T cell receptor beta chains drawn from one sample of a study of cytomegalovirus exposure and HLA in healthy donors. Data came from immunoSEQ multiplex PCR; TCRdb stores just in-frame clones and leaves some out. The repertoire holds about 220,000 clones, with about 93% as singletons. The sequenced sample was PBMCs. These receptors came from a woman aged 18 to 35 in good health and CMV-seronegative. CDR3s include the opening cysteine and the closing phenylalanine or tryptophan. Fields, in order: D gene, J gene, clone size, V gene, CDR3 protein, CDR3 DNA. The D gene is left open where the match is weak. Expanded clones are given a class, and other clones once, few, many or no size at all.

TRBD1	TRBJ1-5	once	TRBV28	CASSLRGRQGAGQPQHF	TGTGCCAGCAGCTTAAGAGGACGACAGGGGGCCGGTCAGCCCCAGCATTTT
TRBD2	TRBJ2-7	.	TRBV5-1	CASSLGLAGVGSSSYEQYF	TGCGCCAGCAGCCTGGGACTAGCGGGAGTTGGTTCTAGCTCCTACGAGCAGTACTTC
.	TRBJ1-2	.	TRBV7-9	CASSTTRPGVGYTF	TGTGCCAGCAGCACAACCAGACCGGGGGTTGGCTACACCTTC
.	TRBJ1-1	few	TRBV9	CASSVRGLVGTEAFF	TGTGCCAGCAGCGTACGAGGGTTAGTAGGCACTGAAGCTTTCTTT
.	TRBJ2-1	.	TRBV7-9	CASSFFGSYEQFF	TGTGCCAGCAGCTTTTTCGGGAGTTATGAGCAGTTCTTC
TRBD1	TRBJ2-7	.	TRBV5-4	CASSPQGAMGQYF	TGTGCCAGCAGCCCACAGGGGGCAATGGGGCAGTACTTC
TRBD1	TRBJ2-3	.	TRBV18	CASSLAVLGTGKGPDTQYF	TGTGCCAGCTCACTAGCCGTACTTGGGACAGGGAAAGGCCCAGATACGCAGTATTTT
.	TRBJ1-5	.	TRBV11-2	CASSSGYNQPQHF	TGTGCCAGCAGCTCGGGGTACAATCAGCCCCAGCATTTT
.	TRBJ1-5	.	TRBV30	CAWSLSHYSNQPQHF	TGTGCCTGGAGTCTATCCCATTATAGCAATCAGCCCCAGCATTTT
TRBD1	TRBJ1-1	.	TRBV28	CASSLCGGQGCTEAFF	TGTGCCAGCAGTTTATGCGGAGGACAGGGGTGCACTGAAGCTTTCTTT
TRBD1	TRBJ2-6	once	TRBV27	CASSRDRPPGANVLTF	TGTGCCAGCAGCAGGGACAGGCCCCCTGGGGCCAACGTCCTGACTTTC
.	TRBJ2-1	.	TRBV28	CASSLDSGNEQFF	TGTGCCAGCAGTCTTGACAGTGGCAATGAGCAGTTCTTC
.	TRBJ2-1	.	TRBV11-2	CASSFDGVTLEEQFF	TGTGCCAGCAGCTTCGATGGAGTGACGTTGGAAGAGCAGTTCTTC
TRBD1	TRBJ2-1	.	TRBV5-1	CASSSRTGNSYNEQFF	TGCGCCAGCAGCTCCCGGACAGGGAACTCCTACAATGAGCAGTTCTTC
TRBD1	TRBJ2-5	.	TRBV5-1	CASSTGEETQYF	TGCGCCAGCAGTACAGGGGAAGAGACCCAGTACTTC
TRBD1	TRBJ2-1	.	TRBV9	CASSPSGTGGRNEQFF	TGTGCCAGCAGCCCCTCCGGGACAGGGGGCCGGAATGAGCAGTTCTTC
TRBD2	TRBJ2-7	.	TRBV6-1	CASSEDLRGSGSVEQYF	TGTGCCAGCAGTGAAGACCTCCGGGGTAGCGGGAGCGTCGAGCAGTACTTC
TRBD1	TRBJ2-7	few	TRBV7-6	CASSSSGGGEQYF	TGTGCCAGCAGCTCCTCAGGGGGCGGCGAGCAGTACTTC
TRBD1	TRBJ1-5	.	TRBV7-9	CASSFFTGTGINQPQHF	TGTGCCAGCAGCTTTTTTACCGGGACAGGAATTAATCAGCCCCAGCATTTT
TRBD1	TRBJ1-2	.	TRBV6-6	CASSYDTDRGVYGYTF	TGTGCCAGCAGTTACGACACGGACAGGGGTGTCTATGGCTACACCTTC
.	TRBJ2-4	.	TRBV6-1	CASSEGHSRGIQYF	TGTGCCAGCAGCGAAGGACACTCCCGGGGCATTCAGTACTTC
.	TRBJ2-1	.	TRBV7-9	CASSGILDEQFF	TGTGCCAGCAGCGGCATTCTGGATGAGCAGTTCTTC
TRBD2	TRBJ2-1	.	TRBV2	CASVSGRANGAFF	TGTGCCAGCGTAAGCGGGAGGGCCAACGGCGCGTTCTTC
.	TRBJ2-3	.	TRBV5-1	CASSLALDTQYF	TGCGCCAGCAGCTTGGCCCTAGATACGCAGTATTTT
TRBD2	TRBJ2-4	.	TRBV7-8	CASSVQGFLAGGVAKNIQYF	TGTGCCAGCAGCGTACAGGGTTTCCTAGCGGGAGGGGTAGCCAAAAACATTCAGTACTTC
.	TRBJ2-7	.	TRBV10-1	CASSESNRPPHYEQYF	TGCGCCAGCAGTGAGTCGAACAGACCGCCCCACTACGAGCAGTACTTC
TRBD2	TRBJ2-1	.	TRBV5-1	CASSLEASGSQNNEQFF	TGCGCCAGCAGCTTAGAGGCTAGCGGGAGCCAGAACAATGAGCAGTTCTTC
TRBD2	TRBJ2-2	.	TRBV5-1	CASSALLAANTGELFF	TGCGCCAGCAGCGCCCTACTAGCGGCTAACACCGGGGAGCTGTTTTTT
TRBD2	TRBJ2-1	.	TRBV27	CASSLRFGTLAGVGNEQFF	TGTGCCAGCAGTTTAAGGTTTGGAACTCTAGCGGGAGTAGGCAATGAGCAGTTCTTC
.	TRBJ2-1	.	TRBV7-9	CASSLERVSYNEQFF	TGTGCCAGCAGCTTGGAGCGGGTTTCCTACAATGAGCAGTTCTTC
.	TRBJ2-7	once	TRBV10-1	CASSLGHTGNYEQYF	TGCGCCAGCAGCCTCGGACACACCGGCAACTACGAGCAGTACTTC
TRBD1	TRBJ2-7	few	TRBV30	CAWSVGQGAGEQYF	TGTGCCTGGAGTGTTGGGCAGGGGGCGGGCGAGCAGTACTTC
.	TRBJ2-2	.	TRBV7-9	CASSQYTGELFF	TGTGCCAGCAGCCAATACACCGGGGAGCTGTTTTTT
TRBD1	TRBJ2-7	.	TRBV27	CASSIRGRVGQYF	TGTGCCAGCAGTATCAGGGGGCGGGTAGGGCAGTACTTC
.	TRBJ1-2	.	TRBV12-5	CASAMMAGGYTF	TGTGCTAGTGCCATGATGGCAGGCGGCTACACCTTC
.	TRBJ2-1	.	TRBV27	CASSFFIYNEQFF	TGTGCCAGCAGTTTTTTCATTTACAATGAGCAGTTCTTC
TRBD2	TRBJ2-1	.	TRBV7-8	CASSPPGGRGDEQFF	TGTGCCAGCAGCCCCCCCGGGGGGAGAGGCGATGAGCAGTTCTTC
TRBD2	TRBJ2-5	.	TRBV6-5	CASSSGLDQETQYF	TGTGCCAGCAGTTCCGGACTAGACCAAGAGACCCAGTACTTC
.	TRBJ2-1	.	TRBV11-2	CASDLGPAGFPGEQFF	TGTGCCAGCGACTTAGGCCCAGCGGGTTTTCCGGGTGAGCAGTTCTTC
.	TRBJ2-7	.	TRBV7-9	CASSGGDPGYEQYF	TGTGCCAGCAGCGGAGGGGACCCAGGCTACGAGCAGTACTTC
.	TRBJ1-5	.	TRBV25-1	CASSTRGRNQPQHF	TGTGCCAGCAGTACCAGGGGTCGTAATCAGCCCCAGCATTTT
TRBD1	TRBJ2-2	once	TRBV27	CASSLGTANTGELFF	TGTGCCAGCAGTTTAGGGACAGCGAACACCGGGGAGCTGTTTTTT
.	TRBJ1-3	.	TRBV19	CASSIGLAVSGNTIYF	TGTGCCAGTAGTATAGGACTCGCGGTCTCTGGAAACACCATATATTTT
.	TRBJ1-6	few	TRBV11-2	CASSLAGVYNSPLHF	TGTGCCAGCAGCTTAGCCGGAGTCTATAATTCACCCCTCCACTTT
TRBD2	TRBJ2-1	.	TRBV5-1	CASSTPLAGNNNEQFF	TGCGCCAGCAGCACACCCCTAGCGGGTAATAACAATGAGCAGTTCTTC
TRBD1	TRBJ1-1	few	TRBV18	CASSPGQLNTEAFF	TGTGCCAGCTCACCGGGACAGTTGAACACTGAAGCTTTCTTT
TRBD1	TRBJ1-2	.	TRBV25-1	CASSEDRGSTNYGYTF	TGTGCCAGCAGTGAGGACAGGGGGTCCACTAACTATGGCTACACCTTC
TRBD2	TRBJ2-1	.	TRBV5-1	CASSPTSGSHNEQFF	TGCGCCAGCAGCCCTACTAGCGGGAGCCACAATGAGCAGTTCTTC
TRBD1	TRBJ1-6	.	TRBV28	CASNTGQGNSPLHF	TGTGCCAGCAATACCGGACAGGGCAATTCACCCCTCCACTTT
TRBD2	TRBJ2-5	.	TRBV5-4	CASSLGVAGGETQYF	TGTGCCAGCAGCCTGGGGGTAGCGGGAGGGGAGACCCAGTACTTC
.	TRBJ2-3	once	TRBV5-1	CASSLGVNTQYF	TGCGCCAGCAGCTTGGGAGTGAATACGCAGTATTTT
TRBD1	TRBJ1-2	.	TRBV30	CAWDRVSYGYTF	TGTGCCTGGGACAGGGTTTCCTATGGCTACACCTTC
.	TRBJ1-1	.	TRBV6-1	CASKKPAGENTEAFF	TGTGCCAGCAAGAAACCCGCAGGGGAGAACACTGAAGCTTTCTTT
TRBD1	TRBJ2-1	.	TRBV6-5	CASSWGQYNEQFF	TGTGCCAGCAGCTGGGGACAGTACAATGAGCAGTTCTTC